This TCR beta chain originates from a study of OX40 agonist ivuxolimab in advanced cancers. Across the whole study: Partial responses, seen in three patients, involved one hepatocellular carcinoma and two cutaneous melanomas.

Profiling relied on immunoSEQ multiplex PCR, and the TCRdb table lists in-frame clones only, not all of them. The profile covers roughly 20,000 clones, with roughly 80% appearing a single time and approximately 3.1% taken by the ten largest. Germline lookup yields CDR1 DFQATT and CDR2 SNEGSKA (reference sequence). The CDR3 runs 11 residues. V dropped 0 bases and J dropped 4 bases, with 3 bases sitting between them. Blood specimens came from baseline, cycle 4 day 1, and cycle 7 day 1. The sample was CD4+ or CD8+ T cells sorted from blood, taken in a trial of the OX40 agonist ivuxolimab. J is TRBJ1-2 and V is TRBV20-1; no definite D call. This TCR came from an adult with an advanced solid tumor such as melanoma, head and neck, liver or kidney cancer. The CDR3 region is CSARDRYGYTF. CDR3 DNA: TGCAGTGCTAGAGATCGCTATGGCTACACCTTC.